These 5 T cell receptor beta chains were all obtained from the same sample, sequenced in a study of blood T cells in healthy people across ages. With a J-beta primer mix and a sample-barcoded 5' primer, a second PCR ran about 7 to 11 cycles. MiXCR, run by TCRdb on the 5' RACE reads, gives a single entry per CDR3 protein. In the table there are approximately 490,000 distinct CDR3 sequences, less than 25% of which are singletons. The same data also contributed to another study, on T cells of mothers and their children.

The sequencing sample was made of blood. These receptor sequences come from a boy younger than 18 in good health.

The chain combines TRBV18 with TRBJ1-1; 8 bases map to TRBD1. Germline V CDR1 and CDR2: KGHSH, LQKENI. The J segment lost 6 bases and the V segment lost 3 bases, leaving 9 bases of the junction unmatched. CDR3 length: 15 residues. As DNA, the CDR3 is TGTGCCAGCTCACCGAGGACAGGGACTACGGCTGAAGCTTTCTTT. Residues: CASSPRTGTTAEAFF.

This chain joins TRBV5-1 and TRBJ2-1; TRBD2 aligns across 10 bases. The CDR3 loop spans 13 amino acids. V lost 4 bases, J lost 5 bases, and 0 bases stayed unmatched. Germline CDR1 SGHRS, CDR2 YFSETQ. In DNA, the CDR3 is TGCGCCAGCAGCCTAGCGGGAGACAATGAGCAGTTCTTC. It codes for CASSLAGDNEQFF.

Only a few counts were recorded for this clonotype. The V and J genes are TRBV30 and TRBJ1-2, with D uncertain. The CDR3 has 14 amino acids. Germline loops: CDR1 GTSNPN, CDR2 SVGIG (reference sequence). Deletions cut 1 base from V and 7 bases from J, with 16 bases between. The CDR3 loop is CAWSDPLRKRGYTF. DNA for the CDR3: TGTGCCTGGAGTGACCCCCTCCGCAAGCGTGGCTACACCTTC.

This clonotype has a handful of counts. The chain combines TRBV6-1 with TRBJ2-1; TRBD2 is a possible D gene (6 bases). CDR3 length equals 10 residues. With 6 bases removed from V and 10 bases from J, the gap between germline ends came to 7 bases. Germline CDR1 MNHNS, CDR2 SASEGT. CDR3 nucleotide sequence: TGTGCCAGCAGCCGGGAGGAGCAGTTCTTC. Translating it yields CASSREEQFF.

This clonotype was counted between two and nine times. This sequence joins TRBV6-6 and TRBJ1-1; D gene ambiguous. The germline V and J ends were trimmed by 4 bases and 6 bases, with 24 bases remaining between them. CDR1 and CDR2 from the germline V gene are MNHNY and SVGAGI (reference sequence). This CDR3 contains 17 residues. The DNA for the CDR3 is TGTGCCAGCAGTTGGGTGATCCGGGTCCTGACGTCGGCTGAAGCTTTCTTT. Translating it yields CASSWVIRVLTSAEAFF.